This TCR beta chain stems from a study of shared clonotypes between healthy human individuals. When replicate PCRs were run on sorted subsets, they used approximately 210 ng DNA, about 31,000 T cell genomes. Profiled with immunoSEQ multiplex PCR; TCRdb holds only in-frame clones, not every one. The sample consists of approximately 1,000,000 clones, approximately 80% of them appearing once. Germline CDR1 and CDR2: SNHLY and FYNNEI. The V and J ends lost 0 bases and 8 bases, in that order; junction bases with no gene match: 8. The CDR3 sequence is 15 residues long. Only one count was recorded for this clone.

Sequencing was done on a sample of memory CD4+ T cells from PBMCs. Subset here: CD45RA-negative fraction. This clonotype originated in a man aged 18-30 years in good health. Some clones in this sample may be carry-over from other donors' samples. The J gene is TRBJ2-5, the V gene TRBV2; 8 bases match TRBD1. The CDR3, as DNA: TGTGCCAGCAGTGAAGCGCTTAACAGGGGGAAAACCCAGTACTTC. Residues: CASSEALNRGKTQYF.